This T cell receptor (beta chain) was found in a study of T cell repertoires in cytomegalovirus infection. Study as a whole: HLA-C-restricted CMV epitopes, recently identified, and well-studied HLA-B-restricted ones were used by the study.

A note on this clonotype: Its antigen remains unidentified.

The CDR3 loop spans 17 amino acids. The germline V gene has CDR1 PRHDT and CDR2 FYEKMQ (reference sequence). J lost 5 bases, V lost 5 bases, and 15 bases had no gene match. TCRdb reanalysed the reads using MiXCR and keeps one entry per CDR3 protein. The sample includes some 900,000 distinct CDR3 sequences, less than 35% of them seen just once. Findings and limits, study-wide: There were HLA-C-restricted CMV-specific TCR beta clonotypes dominating the ex vivo response.

The TCR sequence derives from a human donor in good health (CMV status not recorded). Some clones in this sample may be carry-over from other donors' samples. The sample consisted of cultured CD8+ T cells from PBMCs, taken from culture after CMV antigen stimulation. The rearrangement links TRBV13 to TRBJ2-1, with 7 positions matching TRBD2. CDR3 coding DNA: TGTGCCAGCAGCCCCGATGGTCGGGGGAGGGTTGACAATGAGCAGTTCTTC. This gives the protein CASSPDGRGRVDNEQFF.